Listed here are 9 T cell receptor beta chains from one sample, sequenced in a study of blood T cell repertoires in COVID-19. Clones were read by immunoSEQ multiplex PCR, and TCRdb kept only the in-frame ones, dropping some. The repertoire holds under 200,000 clones, with around 86% as singletons. The source material was peripheral blood. The receptors were gathered from a woman aged 80 or older with COVID-19, enrolled during active disease.

The chain employs TRBV7-6 and TRBJ1-5; maybe TRBD1 (6 bases). The CDR3 is 17 residues long. V shed 1 base and J shed 4 bases, with 17 bases lying between them. Germline V gene sequence: CDR1 SGHVS, CDR2 FNYEAQ. CDR3 sequence (DNA): TGTGCCAGCAGCTTAGACGCAAGACAGGCGGGTAATCAGCCCCAGCATTTT. Its protein product is CASSLDARQAGNQPQHF.

The chain joins TRBV7-2 to TRBJ2-2; TRBD2 agrees at 8 bases. After removal of 5 bases from V and 1 base from J, the junction contained 6 bases not matched to a gene. The CDR3 is 16 amino acids. The germline gives CDR1 SGHTA, CDR2 FQGNSA. CDR3 residues: CASSPQSGGNTGELFF. The CDR3 DNA is TGTGCCAGCAGCCCCCAAAGCGGGGGGAACACCGGGGAGCTGTTTTTT.

V and J are TRBV27 and TRBJ2-7; 9 bases are shared with TRBD2. Germline V gene data show CDR1 as MNHEY and CDR2 as SMNVEV (reference sequence). The CDR3 is made up of 16 amino acids. Trimming removed 4 bases from V and 0 bases from J; junction bases left unmatched: 7. The CDR3 nucleotides read TGTGCCAGCAGTTCCCTAGCGGGAACAATCTCCTACGAGCAGTACTTC. It encodes CASSSLAGTISYEQYF.

J is TRBJ1-4 and V is TRBV28; 7 bases line up with TRBD1. V trimming: 6 bases; J trimming: 6 bases; junction bases outside the gene matches: 7. Germline V gives CDR1 MDHEN, CDR2 SYDVKM. This CDR3 contains 14 residues. CDR3 nucleotide sequence: TGTGCCAGCAGGGCCTCAGGGGGTCATGAAAAACTGTTTTTT. Its protein product is CASRASGGHEKLFF.

The chain carries TRBV19 and TRBJ1-5, with 8 bases that match TRBD1. V dropped 3 bases and J dropped 6; count of bases not matched to a gene: 7. The CDR3 has 15 amino acids. The germline CDR1 and CDR2 sequences are LNHDA and SQIVND (reference sequence). The CDR3 sequence: CASSMGQGAAQPQHF. In nucleotides, the CDR3 is TGTGCCAGTAGTATGGGGCAGGGGGCGGCTCAGCCCCAGCATTTT.

This clone appeared a single time. The rearrangement links TRBV28 to TRBJ2-4, with a possible D match to TRBD1 (6 bases). This CDR3 contains 14 residues. Germline CDR1 is MDHEN and CDR2 is SYDVKM. The germline V and J ends were trimmed by 8 bases and 9 bases, with 20 bases remaining between them. The CDR3 here is CASCRDIGASIQYF. CDR3 sequence (DNA): TGTGCCAGCTGTAGGGACATCGGTGCAAGCATTCAGTACTTC.

V and J are TRBV6-5 and TRBJ2-7; D remains ambiguous. Germline CDR1 and CDR2: MNHEY and SVGAGI. Trimming cost V 2 bases and J 4 bases, with 9 bases left between them. The CDR3 is 13 residues long. The CDR3 nucleotides read TGTGCCAGCAGTTACCTCCAGTCTTACGAGCAGTACTTC. Translating gives CASSYLQSYEQYF.

The chain combines TRBV6-1 with TRBJ2-1; TRBD2 agrees at 14 bases. Germline V gene lookup returns CDR1 MNHNS and CDR2 SASEGT. The CDR3 length is 13 residues. The trim removed 2 bases at V and 15 bases at J, leaving 3 bases unmatched. The CDR3 coding sequence is TGTGCCAGCAGTGAACTTGGACTAGCGGGAGGGTTCTTC. It codes for CASSELGLAGGFF.

The gene calls are TRBV7-2 and TRBJ2-5; TRBD1 aligns across 11 bases. CDR3 length: 15 residues. The J segment lost 3 bases and the V segment lost 5 bases, leaving 5 bases of the junction unmatched. Germline assignment: CDR1 SGHTA and CDR2 FQGNSA. DNA for the CDR3: TGTGCCAGCAGCCCGGACAGGGGGCGTGAAGAGACCCAGTACTTC. Protein: CASSPDRGREETQYF.